This record concerns one T cell receptor beta chain sequence. Its antigen is currently unknown. This CDR3 is 15 amino acids long. V lost 5 bases, J lost 8 bases, and 18 bases lay in between. CDR1 is WSHSY, CDR2 SAAADI, per germline. The sample originates from a study of T cells in Graves' hyperthyroidism and ophthalmopathy. The investigators amplified TCR beta CDR3 regions from RNA transcripts. The HTBI primer set was used in a first-round RT-PCR of the TCR CDR3. TCRdb re-called the multiplex PCR reads through MiXCR, storing one row per CDR3 protein. This sample has roughly 500,000 distinct CDR3 sequences, with about 45% found just once. Findings and caveats of the study: Ophthalmopathy and stable hyperthyroidism were told apart by a 13 V-J model.

Diagnosis relied on clinical symptoms, serum thyroxine and TRAb, thyroid ultrasound and orbital computed tomography. The chain joins TRBV10-2 to TRBJ2-2; a possible D gene is TRBD2 (7 bases). Material: peripheral blood or thyroid tissue (not recorded which). This clonotype originated in an adult woman with Graves' disease, either hyperthyroidism or ophthalmopathy (not recorded which). CDR3 nucleotides: TGCGCCAGCAGTTCAACAGGGAGGGGCACTGGGGAGCTGTTTTTT. Translation gives CASSSTGRGTGELFF.